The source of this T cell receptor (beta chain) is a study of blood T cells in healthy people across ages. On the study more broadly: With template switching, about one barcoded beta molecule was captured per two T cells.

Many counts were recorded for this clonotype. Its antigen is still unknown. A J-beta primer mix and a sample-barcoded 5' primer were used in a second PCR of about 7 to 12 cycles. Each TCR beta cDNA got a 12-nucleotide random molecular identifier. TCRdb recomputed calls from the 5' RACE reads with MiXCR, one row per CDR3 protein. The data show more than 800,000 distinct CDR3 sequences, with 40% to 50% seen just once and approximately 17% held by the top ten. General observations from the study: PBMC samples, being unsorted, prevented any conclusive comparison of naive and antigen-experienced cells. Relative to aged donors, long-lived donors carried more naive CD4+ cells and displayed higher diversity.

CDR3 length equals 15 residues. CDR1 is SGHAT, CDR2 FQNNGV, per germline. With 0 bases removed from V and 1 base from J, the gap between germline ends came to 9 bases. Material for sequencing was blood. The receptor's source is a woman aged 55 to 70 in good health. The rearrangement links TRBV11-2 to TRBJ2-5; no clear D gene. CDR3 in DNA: TGTGCCAGCAGCTTAGATTTCCAATCCCAAGAGACCCAGTACTTC. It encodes CASSLDFQSQETQYF.